The source of this T cell receptor (beta chain) is a study of blood T cell repertoires in COVID-19. In the original workflow: Nucleated cell counts were estimated from reference gene primer amplification. TCRdb's table, derived via immunoSEQ multiplex PCR, lists solely in-frame clones and lacks some. For V, J and clone size, that table is used; D and trimming come from the DNA. The sample lists nearly 300,000 clones, about 90% occurring once. Enrollees, about 18 to 90 years old, lived in about two dozen US areas. CDR1 and CDR2 (germline): MNHNS, SASEGT. Germline trimming cut 3 bases from V and 7 bases from J; bases unmatched to any gene: 9. This CDR3 contains 16 residues.

The sequence derives from a woman between 50 and 59 years old who had been exposed to COVID-19. The chain recombines TRBV6-1 with TRBJ2-1, with 10 bases lining up with TRBD2. Material for sequencing was PBMCs or T cells enriched from blood (not recorded which). The DNA for the CDR3 is TGTGCCAGCAGTGATCCGCCTAGCGGGGGAAGGAATGAGCAGTTCTTC. Its translation is CASSDPPSGGRNEQFF.